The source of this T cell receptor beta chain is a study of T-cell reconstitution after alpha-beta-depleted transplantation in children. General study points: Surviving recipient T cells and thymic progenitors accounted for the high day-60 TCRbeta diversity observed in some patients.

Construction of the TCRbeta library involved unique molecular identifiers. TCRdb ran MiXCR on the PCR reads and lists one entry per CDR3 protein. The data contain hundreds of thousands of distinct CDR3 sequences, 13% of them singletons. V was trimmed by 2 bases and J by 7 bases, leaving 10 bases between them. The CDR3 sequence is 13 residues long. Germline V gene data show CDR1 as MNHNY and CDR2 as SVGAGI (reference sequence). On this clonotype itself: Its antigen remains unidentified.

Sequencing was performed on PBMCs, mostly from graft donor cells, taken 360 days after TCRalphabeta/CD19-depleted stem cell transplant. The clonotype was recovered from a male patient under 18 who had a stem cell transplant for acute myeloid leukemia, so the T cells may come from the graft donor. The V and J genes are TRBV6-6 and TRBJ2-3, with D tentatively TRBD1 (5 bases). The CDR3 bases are TGTGCCAGCAGTTACCAGGGTTCAAATACGCAGTATTTT. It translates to CASSYQGSNTQYF.